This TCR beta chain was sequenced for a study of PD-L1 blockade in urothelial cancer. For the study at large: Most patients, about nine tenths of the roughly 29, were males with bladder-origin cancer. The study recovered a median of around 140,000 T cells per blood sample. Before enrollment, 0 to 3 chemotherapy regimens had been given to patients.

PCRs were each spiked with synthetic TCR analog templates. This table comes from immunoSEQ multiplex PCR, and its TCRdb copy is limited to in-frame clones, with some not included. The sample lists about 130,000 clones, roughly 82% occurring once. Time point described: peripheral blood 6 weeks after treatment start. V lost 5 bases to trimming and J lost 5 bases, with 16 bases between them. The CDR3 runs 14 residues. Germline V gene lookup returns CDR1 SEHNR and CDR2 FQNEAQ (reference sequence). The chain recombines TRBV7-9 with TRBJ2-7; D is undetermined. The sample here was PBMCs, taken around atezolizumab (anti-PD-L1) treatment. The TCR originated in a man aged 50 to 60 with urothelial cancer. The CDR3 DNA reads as TGTGCCAGCAGCCCCGAGGCTATGATGCACGAGCAGTACTTC. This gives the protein CASSPEAMMHEQYF. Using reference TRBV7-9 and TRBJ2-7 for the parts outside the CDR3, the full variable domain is DTGVSQNPRHKITKRGQNVTFRCDPISEHNRLYWYRQTLGQGPEFLTYFQNEAQLEKSRLLSDRFSAERPKGSFSTLEIQRTEQGDSAMYLCASSPEAMMHEQYFGPGTRLTVT.